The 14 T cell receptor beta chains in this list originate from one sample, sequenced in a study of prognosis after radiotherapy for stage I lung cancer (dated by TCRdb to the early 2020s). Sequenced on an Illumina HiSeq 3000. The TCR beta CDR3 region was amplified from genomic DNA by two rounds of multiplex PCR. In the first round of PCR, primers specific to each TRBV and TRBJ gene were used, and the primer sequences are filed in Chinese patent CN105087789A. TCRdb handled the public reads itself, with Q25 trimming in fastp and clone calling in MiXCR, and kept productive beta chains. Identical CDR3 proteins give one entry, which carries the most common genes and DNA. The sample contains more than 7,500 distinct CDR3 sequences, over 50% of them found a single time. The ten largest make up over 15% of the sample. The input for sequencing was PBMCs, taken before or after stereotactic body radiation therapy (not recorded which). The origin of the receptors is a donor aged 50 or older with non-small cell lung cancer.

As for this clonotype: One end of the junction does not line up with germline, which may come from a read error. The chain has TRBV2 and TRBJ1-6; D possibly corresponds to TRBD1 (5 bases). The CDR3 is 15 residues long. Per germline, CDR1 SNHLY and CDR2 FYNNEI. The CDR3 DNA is TGTGCCAGCAGGGGGAAGGGGAGAGGGAATTCACCACTCCACTTT. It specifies CASRGKGRGNSPLHF.

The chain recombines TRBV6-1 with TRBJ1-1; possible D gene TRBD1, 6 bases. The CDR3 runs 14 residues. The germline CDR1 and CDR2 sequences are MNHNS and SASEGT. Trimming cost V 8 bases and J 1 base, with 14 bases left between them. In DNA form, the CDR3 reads TGTGCCAGCTCGATCGGGGGGCGGAACACTGAAGCTTTCTTT. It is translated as CASSIGGRNTEAFF.

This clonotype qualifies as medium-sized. The CDR3 region is CSTRTGTQAEQYF. CDR3 in DNA: TGCAGTACCAGGACAGGAACACAGGCGGAGCAGTACTTC. The rearrangement joins TRBV20-1 to TRBJ2-7, with 7 bases fitting TRBD1. From germline, CDR1 is DFQATT and CDR2 SNEGSKA (reference sequence). The junction had 14 bases not matched to a gene; V was cut back by 8 bases and J by 7 bases. CDR3 length: 13 residues.

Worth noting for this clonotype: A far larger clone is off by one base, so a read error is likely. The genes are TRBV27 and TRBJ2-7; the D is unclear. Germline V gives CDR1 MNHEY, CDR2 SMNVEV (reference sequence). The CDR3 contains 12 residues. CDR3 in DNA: TGTGACAGCATTTCAACGGCTTCAGAGCAGTACTTC. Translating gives CDSISTASEQYF.

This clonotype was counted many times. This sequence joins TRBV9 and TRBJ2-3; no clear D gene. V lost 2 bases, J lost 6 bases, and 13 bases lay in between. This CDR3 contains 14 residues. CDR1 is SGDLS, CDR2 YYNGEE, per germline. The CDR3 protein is CASSVSVAVDTQYF. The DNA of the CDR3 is TGTGCCAGCAGCGTGTCAGTGGCGGTCGATACGCAGTATTTT.

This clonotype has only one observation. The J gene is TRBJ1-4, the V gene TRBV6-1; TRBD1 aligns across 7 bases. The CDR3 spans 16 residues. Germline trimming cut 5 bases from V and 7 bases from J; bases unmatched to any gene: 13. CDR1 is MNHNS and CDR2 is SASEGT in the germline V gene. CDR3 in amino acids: CASSTQMTNRGEKLFF. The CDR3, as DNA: TGTGCCAGCAGTACCCAGATGACGAACAGGGGTGAAAAACTGTTTTTT.

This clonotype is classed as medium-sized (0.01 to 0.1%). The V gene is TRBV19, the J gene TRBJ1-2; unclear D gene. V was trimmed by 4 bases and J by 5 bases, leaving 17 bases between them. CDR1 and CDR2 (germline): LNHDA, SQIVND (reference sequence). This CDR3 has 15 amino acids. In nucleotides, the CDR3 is TGTGCCAGTAGTACCCTAGCCGAAAAGAGATATGGCTACACCTTC. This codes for CASSTLAEKRYGYTF.

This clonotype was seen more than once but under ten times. CDR3 sequence reads: CASSLAGGYNEQFF. The CDR3 DNA reads as TGTGCCAGCAGCTTAGCGGGCGGATACAATGAGCAGTTCTTC. The chain recombines TRBV7-2 with TRBJ2-1; no clear D. The CDR3 length is 14 residues. The germline CDR1 and CDR2 sequences are SGHTA and FQGNSA. Between the trimmed V and J ends, which lost 0 bases and 4 bases, there was a span of 7 bases.

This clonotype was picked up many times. CDR3 nucleotide sequence: TGCAGCGTTGAACTAGCGGGAGGGCTCGAGCAGTTCTTC. Its protein is CSVELAGGLEQFF. This chain links TRBV29-1 with TRBJ2-1; 12 bases are shared with TRBD2. CDR3 length: 13 residues. Trimming removed 2 bases from V and 10 bases from J; junction bases left unmatched: 3. CDR1 is SQVTM and CDR2 is ANQGSEA in the germline V gene.

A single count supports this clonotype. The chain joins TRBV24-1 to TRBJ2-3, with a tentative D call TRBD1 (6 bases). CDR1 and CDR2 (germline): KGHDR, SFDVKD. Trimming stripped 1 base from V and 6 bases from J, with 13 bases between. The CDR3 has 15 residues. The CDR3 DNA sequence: TGTGCCACCAGTGATTTTGGCCAGGGGATGGATACGCAGTATTTT. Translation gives CATSDFGQGMDTQYF.

CDR3 DNA: TGCAGTGCGCTCCCGGGGGGGCTTCAAAGCCTTTACGAGCAGTACTTC. Protein product: CSALPGGLQSLYEQYF. V is TRBV20-1 and J is TRBJ2-7; 8 nucleotides line up with TRBD2. This CDR3 has 16 residues. CDR1 and CDR2 (germline): DFQATT, SNEGSKA (reference sequence). V lost 6 bases and J lost 4; bases outside the gene matches: 17.

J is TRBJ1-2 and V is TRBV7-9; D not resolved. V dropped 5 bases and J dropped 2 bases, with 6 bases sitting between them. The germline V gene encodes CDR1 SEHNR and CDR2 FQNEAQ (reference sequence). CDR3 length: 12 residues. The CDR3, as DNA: TGTGCCAGCAGCCCAGGCAACTATGGCTACACCTTC. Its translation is CASSPGNYGYTF.

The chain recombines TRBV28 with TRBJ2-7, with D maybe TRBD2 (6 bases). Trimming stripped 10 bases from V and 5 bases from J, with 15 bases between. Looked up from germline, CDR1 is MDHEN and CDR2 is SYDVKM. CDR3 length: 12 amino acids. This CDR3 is CATRDFFDEQYF. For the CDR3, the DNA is TGTGCCACCCGGGACTTCTTCGACGAGCAGTACTTC.

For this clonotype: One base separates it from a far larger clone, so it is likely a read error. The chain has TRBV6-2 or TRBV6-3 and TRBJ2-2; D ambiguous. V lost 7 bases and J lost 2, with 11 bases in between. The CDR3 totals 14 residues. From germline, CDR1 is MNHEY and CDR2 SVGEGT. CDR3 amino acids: CASTAYENTGELFF. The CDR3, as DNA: TGTGCCAGCACGGCGTACGAAAACACCGGGGAGCTGTTTTTT.